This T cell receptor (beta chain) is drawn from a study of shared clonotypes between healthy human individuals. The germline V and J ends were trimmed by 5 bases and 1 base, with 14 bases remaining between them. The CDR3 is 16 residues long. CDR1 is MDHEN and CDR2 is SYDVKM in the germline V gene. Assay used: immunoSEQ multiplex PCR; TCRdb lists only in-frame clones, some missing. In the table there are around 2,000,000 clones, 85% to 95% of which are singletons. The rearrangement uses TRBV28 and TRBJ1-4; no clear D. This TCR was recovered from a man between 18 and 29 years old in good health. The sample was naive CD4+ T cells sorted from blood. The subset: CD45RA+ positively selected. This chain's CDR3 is CASSPAAGRTNEKLFF. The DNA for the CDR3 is TGTGCCAGCAGTCCCGCCGCGGGCCGAACTAATGAAAAACTGTTTTTT.